This TCR beta chain appears in the sequencing data of a study of CD8 T cells in ankylosing spondylitis. This clonotype was recorded at least ten times. The antigen is unknown. TCRdb redid the calling of the 5' RACE reads with MiXCR, one entry per CDR3 protein. This table holds about 240,000 distinct CDR3 sequences, roughly a quarter found once. Findings and caveats of the study: The clones that were linked to disease were reported to be significantly enriched in matched synovial fluid samples from ankylosing spondylitis patients. Prior literature has documented some motif variants in synovial fluid and blood from reactive arthritis.

The source of this sequence is a male donor with ankylosing spondylitis or in good health (not recorded which). Sequenced material: blood, either unsorted or a sorted T cell fraction (not recorded which).

The CDR3 DNA is TGCAGTGCTAGACTACCGGGACCTGATACGCAGTATTTT. It encodes CSARLPGPDTQYF. The chain couples TRBV20-1 to TRBJ2-3; D is possibly TRBD1 or TRBD2 (5 bases each). Trimming pared 2 bases from V and 6 bases from J, leaving 12 bases between. The germline V gene has CDR1 DFQATT and CDR2 SNEGSKA (reference sequence). This CDR3 region has 13 residues.